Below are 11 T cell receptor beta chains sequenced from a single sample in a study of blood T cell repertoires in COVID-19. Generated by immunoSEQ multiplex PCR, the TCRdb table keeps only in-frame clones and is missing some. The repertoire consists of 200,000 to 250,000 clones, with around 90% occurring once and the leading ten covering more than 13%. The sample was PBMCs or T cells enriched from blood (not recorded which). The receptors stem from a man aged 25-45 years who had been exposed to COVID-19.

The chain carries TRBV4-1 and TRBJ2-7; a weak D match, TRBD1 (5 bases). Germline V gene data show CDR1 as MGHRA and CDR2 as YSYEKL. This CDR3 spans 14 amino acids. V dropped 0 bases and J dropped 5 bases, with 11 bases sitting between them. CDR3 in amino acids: CASSQDVNRNEQYF. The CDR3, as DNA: TGCGCCAGCAGCCAAGATGTGAACAGGAACGAGCAGTACTTC.

CDR3 sequence: CASSLGQGSDYGYTF. CDR3 DNA sequence: TGCGCCAGCAGCTTGGGACAGGGTTCCGACTATGGCTACACCTTC. The chain uses TRBV5-1 and TRBJ1-2; 7 nucleotides align to TRBD1. Germline trimming cut 0 bases from V and 3 bases from J; bases unmatched to any gene: 5. Germline V gives CDR1 SGHRS, CDR2 YFSETQ. This CDR3 spans 15 amino acids. The full variable domain, with the rest looked up from reference TRBV5-1 and TRBJ1-2, is KAGVTQTPRYLIKTRGQQVTLSCSPISGHRSVSWYQQTPGQGLQFLFEYFSETQRNKGNFPGRFSGRQFSNSRSEMNVSTLELGDSALYLCASSLGQGSDYGYTFGSGTRLTVV.

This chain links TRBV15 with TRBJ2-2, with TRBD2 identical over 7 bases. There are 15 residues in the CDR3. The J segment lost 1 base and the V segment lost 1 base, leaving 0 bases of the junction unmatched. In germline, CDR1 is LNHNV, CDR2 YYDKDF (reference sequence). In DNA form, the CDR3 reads TGTGCCACCAGCAGAGGGGAGGGGAACACCGGGGAGCTGTTTTTT. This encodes CATSRGEGNTGELFF. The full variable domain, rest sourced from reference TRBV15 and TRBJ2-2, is DAMVIQNPRYQVTQFGKPVTLSCSQTLNHNVMYWYQQKSSQAPKLLFHYYDKDFNNEADTPDNFQSRRPNTSFCFLDIRSPGLGDTAMYLCATSRGEGNTGELFFGEGSRLTVL.

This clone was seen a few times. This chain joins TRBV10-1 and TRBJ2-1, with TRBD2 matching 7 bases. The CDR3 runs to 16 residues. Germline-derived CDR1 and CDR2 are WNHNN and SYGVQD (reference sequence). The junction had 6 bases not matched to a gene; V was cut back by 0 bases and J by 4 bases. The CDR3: CASSESVGGRYNEQFF. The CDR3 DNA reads TGCGCCAGCAGTGAGTCGGTCGGGGGGAGGTACAATGAGCAGTTCTTC.

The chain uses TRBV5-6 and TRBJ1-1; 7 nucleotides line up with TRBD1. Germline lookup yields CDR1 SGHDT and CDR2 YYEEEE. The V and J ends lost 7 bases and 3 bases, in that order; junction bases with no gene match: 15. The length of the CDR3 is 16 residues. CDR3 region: CASSPPGQPSDTEAFF. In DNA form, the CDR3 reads TGTGCCAGCTCACCCCCGGGACAGCCGTCGGACACTGAAGCTTTCTTT.

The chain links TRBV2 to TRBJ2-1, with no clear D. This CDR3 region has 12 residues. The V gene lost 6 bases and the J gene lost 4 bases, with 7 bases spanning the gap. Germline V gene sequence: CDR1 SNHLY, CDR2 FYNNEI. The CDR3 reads CASRAAYNEQFF. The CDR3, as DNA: TGTGCCAGCAGAGCAGCGTACAATGAGCAGTTCTTC.

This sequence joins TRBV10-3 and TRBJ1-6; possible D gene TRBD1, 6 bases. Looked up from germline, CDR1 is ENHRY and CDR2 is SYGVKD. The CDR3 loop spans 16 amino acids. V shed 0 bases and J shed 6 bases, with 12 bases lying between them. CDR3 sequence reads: CAISESRGQVNSPLHF. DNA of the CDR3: TGTGCCATCAGTGAGTCACGGGGACAAGTTAATTCACCCCTCCACTTT.

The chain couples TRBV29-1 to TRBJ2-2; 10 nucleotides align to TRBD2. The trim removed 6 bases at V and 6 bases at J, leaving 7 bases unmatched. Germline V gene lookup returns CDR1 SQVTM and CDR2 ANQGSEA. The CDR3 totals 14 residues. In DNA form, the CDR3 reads TGCAGCGTATTTGTAAGCGGGGGGGCCGGGGAGCTGTTTTTT. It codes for CSVFVSGGAGELFF.

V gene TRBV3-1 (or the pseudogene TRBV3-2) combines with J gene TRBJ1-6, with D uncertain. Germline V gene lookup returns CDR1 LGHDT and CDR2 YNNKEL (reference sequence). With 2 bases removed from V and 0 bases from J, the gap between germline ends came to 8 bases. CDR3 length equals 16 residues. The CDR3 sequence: CASSQRGNSYNSPLHF. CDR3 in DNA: TGTGCCAGCAGCCAACGGGGAAACTCCTATAATTCACCCCTCCACTTT.

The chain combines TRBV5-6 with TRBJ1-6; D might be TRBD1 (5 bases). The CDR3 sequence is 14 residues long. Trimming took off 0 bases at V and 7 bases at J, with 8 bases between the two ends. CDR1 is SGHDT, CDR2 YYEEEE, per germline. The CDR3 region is CASSLDRINSPLHF. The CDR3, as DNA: TGTGCCAGCAGCTTGGACAGGATCAATTCACCCCTCCACTTT.

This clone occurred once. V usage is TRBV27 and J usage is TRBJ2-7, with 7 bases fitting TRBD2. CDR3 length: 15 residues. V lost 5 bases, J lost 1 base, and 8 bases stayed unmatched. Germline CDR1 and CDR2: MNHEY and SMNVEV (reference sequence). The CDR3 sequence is CASSPRGVPSYEQYF. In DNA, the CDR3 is TGTGCCAGCAGTCCCCGGGGGGTTCCTTCCTACGAGCAGTACTTC.